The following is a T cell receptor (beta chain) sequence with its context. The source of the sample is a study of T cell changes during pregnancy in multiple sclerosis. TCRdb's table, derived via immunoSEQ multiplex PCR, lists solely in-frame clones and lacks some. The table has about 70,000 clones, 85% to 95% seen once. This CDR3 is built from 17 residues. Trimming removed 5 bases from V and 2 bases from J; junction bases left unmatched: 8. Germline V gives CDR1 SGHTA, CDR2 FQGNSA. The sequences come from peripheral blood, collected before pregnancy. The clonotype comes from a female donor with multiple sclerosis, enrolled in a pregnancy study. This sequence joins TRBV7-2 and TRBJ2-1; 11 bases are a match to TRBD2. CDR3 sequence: CASSQQHSGRAYNEQFF. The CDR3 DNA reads TGTGCCAGCAGCCAACAACATAGCGGGAGGGCCTACAATGAGCAGTTCTTC. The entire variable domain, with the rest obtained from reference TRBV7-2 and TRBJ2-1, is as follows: GAGVSQSPSNKVTEKGKDVELRCDPISGHTALYWYRQSLGQGLEFLIYFQGNSAPDKSGLPSDRFSAERTGGSVSTLTIQRTQQEDSAVYLCASSQQHSGRAYNEQFFGPGTRLTVL.